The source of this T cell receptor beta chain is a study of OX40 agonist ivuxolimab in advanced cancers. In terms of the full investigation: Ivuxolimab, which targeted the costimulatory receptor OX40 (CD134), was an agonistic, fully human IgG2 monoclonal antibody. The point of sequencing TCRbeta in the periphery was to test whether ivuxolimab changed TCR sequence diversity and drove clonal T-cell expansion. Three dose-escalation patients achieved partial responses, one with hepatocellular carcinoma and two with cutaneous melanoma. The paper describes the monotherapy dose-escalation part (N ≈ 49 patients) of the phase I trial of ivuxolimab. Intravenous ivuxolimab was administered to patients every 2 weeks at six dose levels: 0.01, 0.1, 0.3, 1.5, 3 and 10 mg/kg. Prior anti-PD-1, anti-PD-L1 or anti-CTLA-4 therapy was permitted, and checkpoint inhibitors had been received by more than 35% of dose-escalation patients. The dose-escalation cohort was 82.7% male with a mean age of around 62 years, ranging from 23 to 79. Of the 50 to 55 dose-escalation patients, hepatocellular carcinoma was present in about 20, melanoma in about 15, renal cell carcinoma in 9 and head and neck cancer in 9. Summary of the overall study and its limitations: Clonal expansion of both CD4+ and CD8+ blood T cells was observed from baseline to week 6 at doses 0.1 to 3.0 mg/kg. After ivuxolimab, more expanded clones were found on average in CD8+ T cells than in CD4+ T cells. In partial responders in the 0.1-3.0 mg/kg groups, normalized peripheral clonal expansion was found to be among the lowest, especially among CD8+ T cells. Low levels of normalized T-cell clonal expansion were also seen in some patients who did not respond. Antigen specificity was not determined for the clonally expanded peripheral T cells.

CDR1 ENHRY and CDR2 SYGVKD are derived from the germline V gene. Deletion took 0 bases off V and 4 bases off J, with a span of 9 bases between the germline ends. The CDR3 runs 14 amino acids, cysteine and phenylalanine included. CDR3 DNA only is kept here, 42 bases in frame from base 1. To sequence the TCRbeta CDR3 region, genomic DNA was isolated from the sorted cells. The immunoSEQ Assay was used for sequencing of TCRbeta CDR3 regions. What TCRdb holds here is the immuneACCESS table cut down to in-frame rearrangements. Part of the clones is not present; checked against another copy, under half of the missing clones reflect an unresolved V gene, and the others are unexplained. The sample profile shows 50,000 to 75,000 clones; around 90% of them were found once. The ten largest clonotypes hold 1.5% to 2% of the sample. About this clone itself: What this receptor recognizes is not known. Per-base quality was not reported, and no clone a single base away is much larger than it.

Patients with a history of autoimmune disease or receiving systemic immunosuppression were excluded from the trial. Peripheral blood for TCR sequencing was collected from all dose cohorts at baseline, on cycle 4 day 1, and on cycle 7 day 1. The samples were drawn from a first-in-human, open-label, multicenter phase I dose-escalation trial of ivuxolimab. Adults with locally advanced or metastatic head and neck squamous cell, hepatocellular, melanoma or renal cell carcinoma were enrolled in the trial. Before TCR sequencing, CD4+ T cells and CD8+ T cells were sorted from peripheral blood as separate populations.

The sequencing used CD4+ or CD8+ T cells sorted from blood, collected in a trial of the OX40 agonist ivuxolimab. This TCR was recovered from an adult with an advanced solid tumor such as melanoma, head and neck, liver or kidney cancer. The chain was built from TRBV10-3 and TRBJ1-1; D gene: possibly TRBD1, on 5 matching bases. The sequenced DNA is TGTGCCATCAGTGAGTCTGGGGGGATCACTGAAGCTTTCTTT. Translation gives CAISESGGITEAFF.